This T cell receptor beta chain appears in the sequencing data of a study of T-cell memory formation after mild COVID-19. General observations from the study: CD4+ contracting clones were mainly CM and EM; CD8+ ones, EMRA.

The CDR3 sequence is 15 residues long. The V gene lost 7 bases and the J gene lost 0 bases, with 15 bases spanning the gap. The germline V gene encodes CDR1 SQVTM and CDR2 ANQGSEA. Turning to this clonotype: The antigen is unknown.

Sample barcodes and UMIs were carried by the TCR alpha and TCR beta cDNA libraries that 5'RACE generated with constant-segment primers. TCRdb processed the 5' RACE reads anew with MiXCR; each CDR3 protein has one entry. The profile shows 350,000 to 450,000 distinct CDR3 sequences, under 15% of them singletons. The clonotype originates from a man between 18 and 35 years old who had mild COVID-19 (a few samples of this study predate the infection). Cell type and time point are not known. The J gene is TRBJ1-4, the V gene TRBV29-1; a weak D match, TRBD1 (5 bases). Sequenced material: PBMCs or a T cell subset sorted from them (not recorded which). In DNA, the CDR3 is TGCAGCGCCGCCGGGACTGACTCAACTAATGAAAAACTGTTTTTT. Translating it yields CSAAGTDSTNEKLFF.